The present TCR beta chain was sequenced within a study of cytomegalovirus exposure and HLA in healthy donors listed by TCRdb under 2017. Regarding the research as a whole: According to an earlier analysis of a few hundred of the donors, about 190 million T cells yielded some 120 million unique TCR beta sequences and around 300 Gb of sequence data. Roughly 300 gigabases of sequencing data and tens of millions of unique TCR sequences were included in an early release covering over 600 HLA-typed donors. Of the roughly 420 genotyped donors, 81% were placed in the genetic ancestry cluster associated with self-reported Caucasian donors. The study aimed to test whether signatures of past pathogen exposure could be identified by cataloging public T cell receptors. The T cell repertoires of about 700 subjects were profiled by immunosequencing and related to cytomegalovirus serostatus. In addition to the first cohort of hundreds of subjects, a separate validation cohort of under 150 different subjects was used. The study combined high-throughput TCR immunosequencing, statistical association of individual TCRs with disease status, and machine learning to predict cytomegalovirus infection status. In a later analysis, previously published TCR beta repertoires from 550 to 700 donors were re-analyzed and high-resolution HLA genotyping was added so that TCR occurrence patterns could be studied. The later analysis used no new phenotypic data to find candidate immune exposures, relying instead on TCR beta sequences and their occurrence across donors. To decide whether each TCR beta V gene segment behaved as functional or pseudogenic, an earlier analysis of approximately 590 of the donors relied on high-throughput TCR beta sequencing. Alongside the repertoire data, information on donor age, sex, ethnicity and CMV serostatus was compiled. Genome-wide SNP genotypes for about 65% of the 666 donors were used in a later genetic analysis, which treated that subset as a discovery cohort. Every discovery cohort repertoire had been produced on one sequencing platform. Class I and class II HLA loci were covered by the typing at four-digit resolution. Typing coverage varied by locus: about 620-640 donors for A, B, C, DRB1 and DQB1; roughly 510 for DQA1; over 600 for DPA1; roughly 450 for DPB1. Because of strong linkage in the cohort, a handful of DR-DQ haplotypes were treated as single units for association and clustering. Among 350 to 400 genotyped donors of the cohort, an average of around 240,000 unique TCR beta nucleotide sequences were sequenced per donor, roughly 20% of them non-productive. Overall results and qualifications from the work: The earlier analysis of a few hundred of the donors excluded 15 to 20 rarely observed V segments, including chromosome 9 orphons, because counts were too low. A further reported finding was that TCR beta sequences accurately predicted the HLA-A and HLA-B alleles for most subjects in the first cohort. The presence/absence analyses assumed that sequencing depth was roughly uniform across donors, and that assumption may not be true. A later analysis associated approximately 17,000 TCR beta sequences with specific HLA alleles at a false discovery rate of 0.05. In a later analysis, HLA-associated TCR beta chains showed more clonal expansion and lower generation probabilities than non-associated chains that were equally common. A cluster of highly shared sequence variants was judged likely to represent a technical artifact of the sequencing pipeline. According to a later analysis, most CMV-associated TCR beta chains appeared to be HLA-restricted, and the HLA associations seemed to be driven largely by CMV exposure. The study listed 170 or so TCR beta chains as associated with cytomegalovirus. In a later genetic analysis, fewer N-insertions in productive TCRs were reported among donors in an Asian-associated ancestry cluster than the roughly 700-donor mean. Because some donors lacked HLA typing at each locus, the association tests relied only on the typed subset. When HLA alleles, especially DR and DQ, strongly co-occurred, attributing TCR associations to individual alleles was difficult. The 87-base-pair reads could not distinguish some IMGT-functional V segments, including TRBV6-2 and TRBV6-3, so those segments were excluded. Linkage disequilibrium might explain the correlated functional status among segregating V segments, but an unknown experimental factor could not be ruled out. The authors suggested that the approach could potentially be generalized to other disease states and immunological phenotypes. The only immune exposure information available for the cohort was CMV serostatus. Most TCR sequences were seen in very few donors, while some public TCRs were found in many individuals. Three of the identified cytomegalovirus-associated TCR beta chains were confirmed in vitro to be specific for cytomegalovirus antigens. According to a later analysis, TCR association rates differed among HLA loci, with DRB1 alleles showing the most associated TCRs and HLA-C alleles showing the fewest. In an earlier analysis of 587 of the donors, most TCR beta V segments were observed in productive rearrangements about 87% or about 30% of the time, broadly matching IMGT annotations. Only TCR beta chains were sequenced in this cohort, and the absence of alpha or paired-chain data limited detectable features. The classifier was reported to diagnose cytomegalovirus status with high specificity and sensitivity in both the original and validation cohorts. In a later genetic analysis, a missense DCLRE1C variant was associated with V-gene and J-gene trimming of TCR beta chains, and the association was replicated in an independent cohort. Several of the top co-occurrence clusters appeared to be linked to parvovirus B19, influenza, CMV and Epstein-Barr virus, according to a later analysis.

Comments on this clone: The antigen it recognizes is unknown. Base qualities are not provided; no much larger clone lies one nucleotide away.

Library creation used the immunoSEQ multiplex PCR assay. The multiplex PCR relied on a mix of 60 forward primers for TCR Vbeta segments and 13 reverse primers for TCR Jbeta segments. Amplification of the CDR3 region of rearranged TCR beta genes was performed with a multiplex PCR assay on genomic DNA. On the Illumina HiSeq System, the amplified TCR beta libraries were sequenced as 87-base-pair reads. On the authors' methods: Across the 600 to 700 repertoires, a later analysis counted 80 million or so unique TCR beta chains, roughly 11 million of which were shared by at least two donors. To remove PCR and sequencing errors, raw reads were error-corrected and collapsed into unique sequences using a nearest-neighbor algorithm that merged closely related sequences. To assign V, D and J gene segments, CDR3 sequences were aligned to IMGT reference sequences. For a sequence to be retained, a match of at least six nucleotides to both a V gene segment and a J gene segment was required. A rearrangement counted as productive if the CDR3 had no stop codons and remained in frame with V and J, and every other rearrangement counted as non-productive. Following IMGT convention, CDR3 was defined as the stretch from the second conserved V-encoded cysteine to the conserved J-encoded phenylalanine. In an earlier analysis of around 640 of the donors, sequences lacking an unambiguous match to a single V gene segment were excluded. An earlier analysis of fewer than 750 of the donors called V segments functional above 56.7% productive rearrangements and segregating when the between-donor standard deviation exceeded 5%. To diagnose cytomegalovirus status from the catalog of TCR beta chain sequences, a statistical classification framework was built. V and J gene assignment, in a later analysis, came from comparing TCR nucleotide sequences with IMGT/GENE-DB human TR gene sequences. The TCRdist pipeline was used in a later analysis to assign CDR3 sequences and most-parsimonious VDJ recombination scenarios. In a later analysis, every TCR beta chain was defined by the combination of its CDR3 amino acid sequence and its V-gene family, and reads without a unique V-gene family were dropped. As a way to deal with suspected cross-contamination and a sequencing artifact, a later analysis dropped 640 or so nucleotide sequences that were highly shared and had low generation probability. In a later analysis, a clonal expansion index for each public chain was calculated from normalized within-repertoire ranks of inferred template counts. Generation probabilities in a later analysis came from a VDJ recombination model fitted to out-of-frame rearrangements, and those results were checked against IGoR. In a later analysis, hypergeometric tests were used to score TCR-TCR, TCR-HLA and TCR-CMV co-occurrence, with a repertoire-size bias correction applied to TCR pairs. False discovery rates were estimated in a later analysis by permuting HLA or CMV assignments 20 times. In a later analysis, co-occurring TCRs were grouped using DBSCAN, with TCRdist sequence similarity added in when clustering inside HLA-allele-positive subsets. Repertoires with fewer than 30,000 or more than 120,000 public chains, plus five repertoires with anomalous nucleotide sharing, were excluded from co-occurrence clustering. TCRdb re-hosts the immuneACCESS table, in-frame sequences only. Its copies lack some clones; in the studies checked, an unresolved V gene accounts for under half of them, and the cause for the rest is not known. Clone size and the V and J calls come from that table; the DNA yielded D and trimming. The sample data list about 190,000 clones, and roughly four fifths of these were observed just once. In total, the top ten clones hold less than 4% of the sample.

The cohort comprised 550 to 700 healthy bone marrow donors. At the time of sampling, every cohort member was nominally healthy, though immune exposures that went unrecorded were likely present. The donor was CMV seropositive and belonged to the group of 250 to 350 seropositive cohort members. A peripheral blood sample was provided by each donor, and peripheral blood mononuclear cells were used for TCR beta sequencing. The Qiagen DNeasy Blood Extraction Kit was used to extract genomic DNA from the blood cell samples. Inclusive of the bounding cysteine and phenylalanine, the CDR3 is 16 residues long. Only CDR3 DNA remains: 48 bases, in frame from the first base. V trim: 4 bases; J trim: 3 bases; unmatched bases: 5. CDR1 and CDR2, per the germline V gene (reference sequence), are MNHEY and SMNVEV.

The sequenced material came from PBMCs. The rearrangement combines TRBV27 with TRBJ2-1; 11 of the junction bases match TRBD2. The receptor comes from a woman in her twenties or thirties in good health and CMV-seropositive. DNA sequence: TGTGCCAGCAGTTCCATACTAGCGGGAGACTACAATGAGCAGTTCTTC. Translation gives CASSSILAGDYNEQFF.